The 6 T cell receptor beta chains reported below all come from one sample, sequenced in a study of cytomegalovirus exposure and HLA in healthy donors. PCR amplification relied on 60 Vbeta primers (plus 13 Jbeta primers). The assay was immunoSEQ multiplex PCR, and TCRdb's table has in-frame clones only and misses some. The sample has about 210,000 clones, more than 80% seen once. Material for sequencing was PBMCs. The receptors were sampled from a man aged 25 to 40 in good health and CMV-seronegative.

V usage is TRBV7-6 and J usage is TRBJ2-5, with 10 bases matching TRBD2. The V and J ends lost 4 bases and 5 bases, in that order; junction bases with no gene match: 13. Germline-derived CDR1 and CDR2 are SGHVS and FNYEAQ. This CDR3 has 17 amino acids. CDR3 amino acids: CASSSPAGLAGAETQYF. The CDR3 DNA is TGTGCCAGCAGCTCCCCGGCGGGGCTAGCGGGGGCGGAGACCCAGTACTTC.

J is TRBJ1-6 and V is TRBV27; possible D gene TRBD1, 6 bases. The CDR3 loop spans 16 amino acids. V shed 6 bases and J shed 7 bases, with 19 bases lying between them. From germline, CDR1 is MNHEY and CDR2 SMNVEV (reference sequence). CDR3 coding DNA: TGTGCCAGCAGACCCGACACAGGGTTAAGCAATTCACCCCTCCACTTT. Translated, it gives CASRPDTGLSNSPLHF.

The chain is built from TRBV29-1 and TRBJ1-1; 10 bases agree with TRBD1. Germline lookup yields CDR1 SQVTM and CDR2 ANQGSEA. The V and J ends lost 4 bases and 5 bases, in that order; junction bases with no gene match: 10. This CDR3 has 15 amino acids. This CDR3 is CSVGGDRGRETEAFF. CDR3 coding DNA: TGCAGCGTTGGGGGGGACAGGGGAAGGGAAACTGAAGCTTTCTTT.

This chain links TRBV7-8 with TRBJ2-1; 8 bases map to TRBD1. The CDR3 extends over 15 amino acids. V lost 1 base and J lost 10; bases outside the gene matches: 9. Germline-derived CDR1 and CDR2 are SGHVS and FQNEAQ. Here the CDR3 reads CASSLEGQGNREQFF. In nucleotides, the CDR3 is TGTGCCAGCAGCTTAGAAGGACAGGGTAACAGGGAGCAGTTCTTC.

The chain uses TRBV27 and TRBJ2-2; TRBD1 is a possible D gene (6 bases). CDR1 is MNHEY, CDR2 SMNVEV, per germline (reference sequence). The V gene lost 5 bases and the J gene lost 4 bases, with 17 bases spanning the gap. The CDR3 has 16 residues. The CDR3 nucleotides are TGTGCCAGCAGTCTCACACGAACAGGGCGCACCGGGGAGCTGTTTTTT. Protein product: CASSLTRTGRTGELFF.

In DNA form, the CDR3 reads TGTGCCTGGACTTCGGACAGGGGATCCTACGAGCAGTACTTC. Translated, it gives CAWTSDRGSYEQYF. The J gene is TRBJ2-7, the V gene TRBV30, with 9 bases fitting TRBD1. The CDR3 length is 14 residues. Unmatched junction bases numbered 5, after V lost 4 bases and J lost 1 base. Germline V lookup: CDR1 GTSNPN, CDR2 SVGIG (reference sequence).